The 26 T cell receptor beta chains in this list originate from one sample, sequenced in a study of siplizumab effects on memory and regulatory T cells. The repertoire was sequenced with immunoSEQ multiplex PCR; TCRdb's copy has only in-frame clones and lacks some. The top ten hold less than 1.5% of the sample, which has around 95,000 clones, about 94% seen once. Sequenced: non-Treg CD4+ T cells sorted from blood. These receptors originate from a human donor in good health.

The rearrangement links TRBV7-8 to TRBJ1-5, with D perhaps TRBD1 (5 bases). The CDR3 contains 16 residues. V was pared by 4 bases and J by 6 bases, with 19 bases between. Germline V gene data show CDR1 as SGHVS and CDR2 as FQNEAQ. Written as DNA, the CDR3 is TGTGCCAGCAGCTCGAAGGGAGGGGCTGAAACTCAGCCCCAGCATTTT. Translated, it gives CASSSKGGAETQPQHF.

V and J are TRBV19 and TRBJ1-5; D gene uncertain. CDR3 length equals 14 residues. CDR1 is LNHDA, CDR2 SQIVND, per germline (reference sequence). V was clipped by 5 bases and J by 4 bases, with 12 bases between them. CDR3 sequence: CASSVLQKNQPQHF. The CDR3 DNA follows: TGTGCCAGTAGTGTACTACAGAAGAATCAGCCCCAGCATTTT.

CDR3 protein: CASRGTGSSNYGYTF. The CDR3 DNA reads TGTGCCAGCAGAGGGACAGGATCATCTAACTATGGCTACACCTTC. V gene TRBV6-6 combines with J gene TRBJ1-2; 8 bases match TRBD1. Germline V gene sequence: CDR1 MNHNY, CDR2 SVGAGI (reference sequence). V was clipped by 6 bases and J by 0 bases; unmatched bases: 6. This CDR3 contains 15 residues.

Concerning this clone itself: Within the sample, other DNA sequences also encode this same CDR3. The chain recombines TRBV10-3 with TRBJ1-2; D is possibly TRBD1 (5 bases). V dropped 3 bases and J dropped 2 bases, with 13 bases sitting between them. Germline V gene lookup returns CDR1 ENHRY and CDR2 SYGVKD. The CDR3 covers 15 residues. The CDR3 here is CAISERDRNNYGYTF. The CDR3 DNA follows: TGTGCCATCAGTGAACGCGACAGAAACAACTATGGCTACACCTTC.

V and J are TRBV28 and TRBJ2-7, with TRBD2 identical over 8 bases. The V gene's germline CDR1 is MDHEN and CDR2 SYDVKM. V shed 9 bases and J 5 bases; nucleotides not matched to a gene: 12. The CDR3 runs to 14 residues. The CDR3 DNA is TGTGCCAGTAAGAAGGGACTAGTTAGCCACGAGCAGTACTTC. Its protein product is CASKKGLVSHEQYF.

V and J are TRBV9 and TRBJ1-3; the D is unclear. Trimming took 2 bases from V and 8 from J, leaving 11 bases between them. This CDR3 region has 13 residues. Per the germline V gene, CDR1 is SGDLS and CDR2 is YYNGEE. CDR3 sequence: CASSVFPGDTIYF. The DNA for the CDR3 is TGTGCCAGCAGCGTCTTCCCCGGGGACACCATATATTTT.

The V and J genes are TRBV19 and TRBJ2-2; D uncertain. CDR1 is LNHDA, CDR2 SQIVND, per germline (reference sequence). Trimming removed 7 bases from V and 0 bases from J, with 9 bases in between. CDR3 length: 14 residues. This CDR3 is CASNGIANTGELFF. CDR3 DNA: TGTGCCAGTAACGGCATAGCGAACACCGGGGAGCTGTTTTTT.

The chain carries TRBV6-6 and TRBJ2-1; D is possibly TRBD2 (6 bases). Germline V gene data show CDR1 as MNHNY and CDR2 as SVGAGI (reference sequence). Trimming shortened V by 5 bases and J by 2 bases, and 10 bases separated the two germline ends. The CDR3 loop spans 14 amino acids. CDR3 residues: CASSLSGTYNEQFF. CDR3 coding DNA: TGTGCCAGCAGTCTTAGCGGAACCTACAATGAGCAGTTCTTC.

V usage is TRBV7-9 and J usage is TRBJ2-3; 11 bases map to TRBD2. The V segment lost 7 bases and the J segment 0 bases; nucleotides outside the gene matches: 12. From germline, CDR1 is SEHNR and CDR2 FQNEAQ (reference sequence). CDR3 length equals 18 residues. The CDR3 region is CASTRGASGRQSTDTQYF. Written as DNA, the CDR3 is TGTGCCAGCACACGAGGGGCTAGCGGGAGGCAGAGCACAGATACGCAGTATTTT.

The rearrangement uses TRBV10-1 and TRBJ1-1; D ambiguous. The CDR3 extends over 14 amino acids. The germline V and J ends were trimmed by 6 bases and 0 bases, with 11 bases remaining between them. Germline V gene sequence: CDR1 WNHNN, CDR2 SYGVQD (reference sequence). The CDR3 sequence is CASSAFSMNTEAFF. CDR3 nucleotides: TGCGCCAGCAGCGCCTTCAGCATGAACACTGAAGCTTTCTTT.

The rearrangement joins TRBV9 to TRBJ2-7; 10 nucleotides match TRBD2. The V gene end was trimmed by 0 bases and the J gene end by 6 bases; junction bases not matched to a gene: 9. There are 16 residues in the CDR3. Per germline, CDR1 SGDLS and CDR2 YYNGEE. CDR3 bases: TGTGCCAGCAGCGTAGATGCTAGCGGGAGCTTTGGCGAGCAGTACTTC. Its protein is CASSVDASGSFGEQYF.

The rearrangement uses TRBV30 and TRBJ1-2; D is possibly TRBD1 (6 bases). In germline, CDR1 is GTSNPN, CDR2 SVGIG (reference sequence). This CDR3 spans 15 amino acids. Deletions cut 1 base from V and 0 bases from J, with 12 bases between. Written as DNA, the CDR3 is TGTGCCTGGAGTGAAGACAGGATAGCTAACTATGGCTACACCTTC. Translating it yields CAWSEDRIANYGYTF.

The gene calls are TRBV27 and TRBJ2-5, with no clear D. CDR1 MNHEY and CDR2 SMNVEV come from the germline V gene (reference sequence). Trimming stripped 5 bases from V and 4 bases from J, with 11 bases between. CDR3 length: 13 residues. In nucleotides, the CDR3 is TGTGCCAGCAGTCCTCCCCCTGGAGAGACCCAGTACTTC. Translating gives CASSPPPGETQYF.

The chain combines TRBV19 with TRBJ2-7; possibly TRBD2 for D (5 bases). V was pared by 6 bases and J by 0 bases, with 12 bases between. This CDR3 contains 14 residues. Germline CDR1 is LNHDA and CDR2 is SQIVND (reference sequence). The CDR3 sequence: CASSGRGGSYEQYF. The CDR3 bases are TGTGCCAGTAGCGGAAGAGGAGGCTCCTACGAGCAGTACTTC.

This clone was recorded only once. The CDR3 loop is CASRTSTANYGYTF. CDR3 nucleotides: TGTGCCAGCAGGACTTCGACAGCTAACTATGGCTACACCTTC. This sequence joins TRBV28 and TRBJ1-2; tentative D call: TRBD1 (5 bases). In germline, CDR1 is MDHEN, CDR2 SYDVKM. CDR3 size: 14 residues. Trimming cost V 6 bases and J 0 bases, with 11 bases left between them.

The V gene is TRBV4-1, the J gene TRBJ2-7; 9 bases align to TRBD2. The length of the CDR3 is 15 residues. Germline trimming cut 0 bases from V and 6 bases from J; bases unmatched to any gene: 6. Germline lookup yields CDR1 MGHRA and CDR2 YSYEKL. Written as DNA, the CDR3 is TGCGCCAGCAGCCAAGATGGTAGCGGGAGATCCGAGCAGTACTTC. It translates to CASSQDGSGRSEQYF.

The chain is built from TRBV5-1 and TRBJ2-2; 11 positions agree with TRBD1. The V gene's germline CDR1 is SGHRS and CDR2 YFSETQ. The CDR3 is 15 residues long. Germline trimming cut 4 bases from V and 6 bases from J; bases unmatched to any gene: 5. In nucleotides, the CDR3 is TGCGCCAGCAGCACTGGGACAGGGGGTCCCGGGGAGCTGTTTTTT. It is translated as CASSTGTGGPGELFF.

The V gene is TRBV7-3, the J gene TRBJ2-7, with 8 bases that match TRBD1. This CDR3 spans 16 amino acids. Looked up from germline, CDR1 is SGHTA and CDR2 is FQGTGA. The junction had 11 bases not matched to a gene; V was cut back by 2 bases and J by 5 bases. The CDR3 coding sequence is TGTGCCAGCAGCTTAGTAGCGGCAGGGGGCTTGGACGAGCAGTACTTC. It is translated as CASSLVAAGGLDEQYF.

The gene calls are TRBV28 and TRBJ2-7; D not certain. Between the trimmed V and J ends, which lost 2 bases and 3 bases, there was a span of 5 bases. The V gene's germline CDR1 is MDHEN and CDR2 SYDVKM. This CDR3 has 12 amino acids. The CDR3, as DNA: TGTGCCAGCAGTTTAGCGGACTACGAGCAGTACTTC. Its translation is CASSLADYEQYF.

This rearrangement joins TRBV5-1 to TRBJ2-7; tentative D call: TRBD1 (5 bases). The V and J ends lost 0 bases and 6 bases respectively, with 13 bases between them. This CDR3 is built from 14 residues. Looked up from germline, CDR1 is SGHRS and CDR2 is YFSETQ. DNA of the CDR3: TGCGCCAGCAGCTTGGGTCAGGGTGTTGGCGAGCAGTACTTC. It translates to CASSLGQGVGEQYF.

A single count supports this clone. The chain couples TRBV9 to TRBJ1-3, with a possible D match to TRBD1 (6 bases). The CDR3 runs to 15 residues. Trimming left V 4 bases short and J 4 bases short, with 15 bases between. The germline gives CDR1 SGDLS, CDR2 YYNGEE. The CDR3 bases are TGTGCCAGCAGCTTCCAGACAGGATCAGGAAACACCATATATTTT. Its protein product is CASSFQTGSGNTIYF.

This sequence joins TRBV5-1 and TRBJ2-3; 13 bases match TRBD2. CDR3 length equals 16 residues. The germline V gene encodes CDR1 SGHRS and CDR2 YFSETQ. J lost 4 bases, V lost 4 bases, and 6 bases had no gene match. The CDR3 loop is CASSIGTSGKADTQYF. DNA of the CDR3: TGCGCCAGCAGCATCGGGACTAGCGGGAAGGCAGATACGCAGTATTTT.

The chain recombines TRBV14 with TRBJ2-7; D remains ambiguous. The CDR3 is 16 amino acids. Germline V gene lookup returns CDR1 SGHDN and CDR2 FVKESK. V was clipped by 3 bases and J by 0 bases, with 15 bases between them. CDR3 residues: CASSQKWSTYSYEQYF. CDR3 bases: TGTGCCAGCAGCCAGAAGTGGAGTACCTACTCCTACGAGCAGTACTTC.

The CDR3 nucleotides read TGTGCCAGCACGCGGGAGGCCAGCACAGATACGCAGTATTTT. This encodes CASTREASTDTQYF. The chain links TRBV2 to TRBJ2-3; 8 nucleotides agree with TRBD2. The CDR3 has 14 amino acids. Germline assignment: CDR1 SNHLY and CDR2 FYNNEI. V lost 7 bases to trimming and J lost 0 bases; unmatched junction nucleotides: 3.

J is TRBJ2-1 and V is TRBV10-3; 9 bases are a match to TRBD2. V trimming: 0 bases; J trimming: 1 base; junction bases outside the gene matches: 4. The CDR3 has 17 amino acids. The germline CDR1 and CDR2 sequences are ENHRY and SYGVKD. In DNA form, the CDR3 reads TGTGCCATCAGTGAGTCGGAGGCGGGAGGGTCCTACAATGAGCAGTTCTTC. Protein product: CAISESEAGGSYNEQFF.

This clone has only a few counts. The V and J genes are TRBV1 and TRBJ2-1; the D call of TRBD2 is as the table states it, not checked on the DNA. TRBV1 is a known pseudogene. The length of the CDR3 is 20 residues. Here the CDR3 DNA reads TGCACCAGCAGCCTCCCCGGGACTAGCGGGAGGGCCGCCACCTACAATGAGCAGTTCTTC. It specifies CTSSLPGTSGRAATYNEQFF.